One sample yielded the 29 T cell receptor beta chains listed below, sequenced in a study of blood T cell repertoires in COVID-19. The repertoire was sequenced with immunoSEQ multiplex PCR; TCRdb's copy has only in-frame clones and lacks some. This table holds almost 85,000 clones, around 83% found once. The material sequenced was peripheral blood. The receptors here all came from a man older than 75 with active or convalescent COVID-19.

This clone was seen just once. This chain links TRBV7-6 with TRBJ2-5, with TRBD2 matching over 13 bases. J lost 2 bases, V lost 5 bases, and 5 bases had no gene match. Germline lookup yields CDR1 SGHVS and CDR2 FNYEAQ. The CDR3 loop spans 16 amino acids. The CDR3 is CASSPRTSGGQETQYF. The DNA of the CDR3 is TGTGCCAGCAGCCCCAGGACTAGCGGGGGACAAGAGACCCAGTACTTC.

The chain combines TRBV3-1 (or the pseudogene TRBV3-2) with TRBJ1-5; weak D call: TRBD1 (6 bases). The germline V gene encodes CDR1 LGHDT and CDR2 YNNKEL (reference sequence). CDR3 length equals 15 residues. V lost 0 bases and J lost 7, with 13 bases in between. The CDR3 region has the DNA TGTGCCAGCAGCCAAGATCTGGGGAGGGGGCAGCCCCAGCATTTT. Encoded protein: CASSQDLGRGQPQHF.

The chain couples TRBV11-2 to TRBJ1-1; possibly TRBD1 for D (5 bases). This CDR3 is built from 15 residues. Germline CDR1 reads SGHAT; CDR2 reads FQNNGV. V was clipped by 7 bases and J by 4 bases, with 19 bases between them. The CDR3 DNA follows: TGTGCCAGCATTGGCCAGGGCCTGGGTAGCACTGAAGCTTTCTTT. It specifies CASIGQGLGSTEAFF. Full variable domain (rest looked up from reference TRBV11-2 and TRBJ1-1): EAGVAQSPRYKIIEKRQSVAFWCNPISGHATLYWYQQILGQGPKLLIQFQNNGVVDDSQLPKDRFSAERLKGVDSTLKIQPAKLEDSAVYLCASIGQGLGSTEAFFGQGTRLTVV.

This clone was recorded a few times. The chain combines TRBV5-6 with TRBJ1-3; 8 positions agree with TRBD1. V lost 1 base, J lost 2 bases, and 8 bases stayed unmatched. Germline CDR1 and CDR2: SGHDT and YYEEEE. The CDR3 is 17 residues long. CDR3 in DNA: TGTGCCAGCAGCTTGATGAGGTTACAGGGGGCTGGAAACACCATATATTTT. Its protein product is CASSLMRLQGAGNTIYF.

The chain recombines TRBV6-5 with TRBJ2-2; 10 nucleotides align to TRBD1. Looked up from germline, CDR1 is MNHEY and CDR2 is SVGAGI. V dropped 5 bases and J dropped 2; count of bases not matched to a gene: 2. This CDR3 region has 15 residues. The CDR3 DNA follows: TGTGCCAGCAGTAAGACAGGGGGCAACACCGGGGAGCTGTTTTTT. It encodes CASSKTGGNTGELFF.

V and J are TRBV6-2 or TRBV6-3 and TRBJ2-6; TRBD1 might be the D (6 bases). Germline-derived CDR1 and CDR2 are MNHEY and SVGEGT. Trimming took 4 bases from V and 0 from J, leaving 10 bases between them. This CDR3 spans 16 amino acids. CDR3 sequence: CASSFRTVSGANVLTF. CDR3 nucleotide sequence: TGTGCCAGCAGTTTCCGGACAGTCTCTGGGGCCAACGTCCTGACTTTC.

The chain uses TRBV6-5 and TRBJ2-5, with D possibly matching TRBD1 (6 bases). Germline CDR1 MNHEY, CDR2 SVGAGI. The germline V and J ends were trimmed by 2 bases and 4 bases, with 11 bases remaining between them. CDR3 length equals 14 residues. CDR3 amino acids: CASSYPKGGETQYF. For the CDR3, the DNA is TGTGCCAGCAGTTACCCTAAAGGGGGAGAGACCCAGTACTTC.

This chain links TRBV7-9 with TRBJ1-4; TRBD1 matches at 8 bases. Germline CDR1 SEHNR, CDR2 FQNEAQ (reference sequence). The ends lost 5 bases at V and 4 bases at J; junction bases unmatched: 6. The CDR3 sequence is 15 residues long. In DNA, the CDR3 is TGTGCCAGCAGCGGCCGGGGACAGGTTAATGAAAAACTGTTTTTT. This translates into CASSGRGQVNEKLFF. Using reference TRBV7-9 and TRBJ1-4 for the parts outside the CDR3, the full variable domain is DTGVSQNPRHKITKRGQNVTFRCDPISEHNRLYWYRQTLGQGPEFLTYFQNEAQLEKSRLLSDRFSAERPKGSFSTLEIQRTEQGDSAMYLCASSGRGQVNEKLFFGSGTQLSVL.

This clone showed up just once. This chain joins TRBV9 and TRBJ2-1; 7 bases align to TRBD1. The CDR3 runs to 15 residues. The V gene's germline CDR1 is SGDLS and CDR2 YYNGEE. J lost 2 bases, V lost 3 bases, and 5 bases had no gene match. DNA for the CDR3: TGTGCCAGCAGCGAGAGGACAGGACCCTACAATGAGCAGTTCTTC. Translation: CASSERTGPYNEQFF.

This sequence joins TRBV4-1 and TRBJ2-1; no clear D. Germline V CDR1 and CDR2: MGHRA, YSYEKL. The CDR3 contains 15 residues. Deletions cut 1 base from V and 0 bases from J, with 7 bases between. CDR3 protein: CASSQALSSYNEQFF. The CDR3 DNA sequence: TGCGCCAGCAGCCAAGCCCTGAGCTCCTACAATGAGCAGTTCTTC.

The chain is built from TRBV7-2 and TRBJ2-3, with D perhaps TRBD2 (6 bases). V was clipped by 6 bases and J by 8 bases, with 12 bases between them. Germline-derived CDR1 and CDR2 are SGHTA and FQGNSA. The CDR3 runs to 12 residues. The CDR3, as DNA: TGTGCCAGCAGTGGGCCGGGACTTACGCAGTATTTT. As protein: CASSGPGLTQYF.

The chain recombines TRBV7-8 with TRBJ2-5, with D possibly TRBD2 on 5 matching bases. Germline V gene lookup returns CDR1 SGHVS and CDR2 FQNEAQ. This CDR3 region has 15 residues. Between the trimmed V and J ends, which lost 4 bases and 0 bases, there was a span of 12 bases. The CDR3 loop is CASSSGSQNQETQYF. CDR3 coding DNA: TGTGCCAGCAGCTCGGGGAGTCAAAACCAAGAGACCCAGTACTTC.

This clone occurred once. The V and J genes are TRBV7-9 and TRBJ2-3; D uncertain. CDR3 length: 12 residues. V lost 4 bases and J 2 bases, leaving 4 bases between the germline ends. Looked up from germline, CDR1 is SEHNR and CDR2 is FQNEAQ (reference sequence). CDR3 sequence: CASSSITDTQYF. DNA for the CDR3: TGTGCCAGCAGCTCCATCACAGATACGCAGTATTTT.

The chain recombines TRBV20-1 with TRBJ2-1; TRBD2 might be the D (7 bases). CDR1 is DFQATT, CDR2 SNEGSKA, per germline (reference sequence). V was pared by 3 bases and J by 9 bases, with 18 bases between. The CDR3 sequence is 14 residues long. CDR3 bases: TGCAGTGCTAGTCGAGGGGGGGCTACCTCTGAGCAGTTCTTC. Protein sequence: CSASRGGATSEQFF.

The chain links TRBV2 to TRBJ1-5; TRBD1 aligns across 7 bases. The V and J ends lost 4 bases and 5 bases, in that order; junction bases with no gene match: 5. Germline-derived CDR1 and CDR2 are SNHLY and FYNNEI. This CDR3 is 14 amino acids long. CDR3 region: CASSVRGGDQPQHF. As DNA, the CDR3 is TGTGCCAGCAGTGTTCGAGGGGGCGATCAGCCCCAGCATTTT. The whole variable domain, remainder taken from reference TRBV2 and TRBJ1-5, is EPEVTQTPSHQVTQMGQEVILRCVPISNHLYFYWYRQILGQKVEFLVSFYNNEISEKSEIFDDQFSVERPDGSNFTLKIRSTKLEDSAMYFCASSVRGGDQPQHFGDGTRLSIL.

The J gene is TRBJ1-1, the V gene TRBV29-1; a possible D gene is TRBD1 (6 bases). In germline, CDR1 is SQVTM, CDR2 ANQGSEA. The CDR3 has 15 residues. Trimming left V 1 base short and J 1 base short, with 13 bases between. CDR3 loop: CSVEGYRVGNTEAFF. The CDR3 DNA reads as TGCAGCGTTGAAGGATACAGGGTTGGGAACACTGAAGCTTTCTTT.

This sequence joins TRBV10-2 and TRBJ2-7; 8 positions agree with TRBD1. Germline V gene data show CDR1 as WSHSY and CDR2 as SAAADI. This CDR3 region has 14 residues. V lost 5 bases and J lost 1; bases outside the gene matches: 4. The CDR3 protein is CASSTDRGSYEQYF. In DNA form, the CDR3 reads TGCGCCAGCAGTACCGACAGGGGTTCCTACGAGCAGTACTTC.

This rearrangement joins TRBV6-5 to TRBJ1-4; TRBD1 aligns across 8 bases. The CDR3 runs 16 residues. V was pared by 4 bases and J by 8 bases, with 12 bases of the junction left unmatched. Germline CDR1 and CDR2: MNHEY and SVGAGI. The CDR3 sequence: CASSFTFWTGREKLFF. Written as DNA, the CDR3 is TGTGCCAGCAGTTTCACATTCTGGACAGGGAGGGAAAAACTGTTTTTT.

The chain uses TRBV7-2 and TRBJ2-7; 8 positions match TRBD2. Germline CDR1 is SGHTA and CDR2 is FQGNSA. V trimming: 2 bases; J trimming: 4 bases; junction bases outside the gene matches: 7. This CDR3 is built from 15 residues. The CDR3 DNA sequence: TGTGCCAGCAGCTTAATAAGCGGGAGTCGGTACGAGCAGTACTTC. Its protein is CASSLISGSRYEQYF.

The rearrangement joins TRBV28 to TRBJ1-3; D remains ambiguous. This CDR3 is 15 amino acids long. Looked up from germline, CDR1 is MDHEN and CDR2 is SYDVKM. Trimming removed 6 bases at V and 0 bases at J, with 12 bases between. DNA for the CDR3: TGTGCCAGCAGAGACTCCCGCGTCTCTGGAAACACCATATATTTT. This gives the protein CASRDSRVSGNTIYF.

The chain has TRBV7-9 and TRBJ1-4, with D possibly matching TRBD1 (6 bases). The CDR3 is 13 residues long. Germline V gives CDR1 SEHNR, CDR2 FQNEAQ (reference sequence). The germline V and J ends were trimmed by 8 bases and 4 bases, with 11 bases remaining between them. Here the CDR3 reads CASRGGRNEKLFF. The CDR3 coding sequence is TGTGCCAGCCGAGGGGGTCGTAATGAAAAACTGTTTTTT.

This sequence joins TRBV19 and TRBJ2-6; possibly TRBD2 for D (7 bases). There are 15 residues in the CDR3. CDR1 and CDR2 from the germline V gene are LNHDA and SQIVND (reference sequence). V shed 5 bases and J shed 3 bases, with 11 bases lying between them. CDR3 sequence reads: CASSAGANGANVLTF. The CDR3 region has the DNA TGTGCCAGTAGTGCGGGGGCAAATGGGGCCAACGTCCTGACTTTC.

This chain uses TRBV19 with TRBJ1-1; no clear D gene. V was cut by 2 bases and J by 5 bases, with 9 bases left in between. The length of the CDR3 is 13 residues. In germline, CDR1 is LNHDA, CDR2 SQIVND (reference sequence). The chain's CDR3 is CASSIRVETEAFF. Written as DNA, the CDR3 is TGTGCCAGTAGTATACGGGTTGAGACTGAAGCTTTCTTT.

The chain links TRBV6-4 to TRBJ1-2; 8 nucleotides match TRBD1. V trimming: 2 bases; J trimming: 9 bases; junction bases outside the gene matches: 5. The CDR3 loop spans 13 amino acids. Germline CDR1 MRHNA, CDR2 SNTAGT. CDR3 region: CASSDGQGASYTF. In nucleotides, the CDR3 is TGTGCCAGCAGTGACGGACAGGGTGCTAGCTACACCTTC.

The chain links TRBV7-2 to TRBJ1-2; possibly TRBD1 for D (5 bases). Germline lookup yields CDR1 SGHTA and CDR2 FQGNSA. V was shortened by 4 bases and J by 6 bases, with 12 bases between the two germline ends. The CDR3 spans 13 residues. This CDR3 is CASSSTGWDGYTF. CDR3 DNA: TGTGCCAGCAGCTCAACAGGATGGGATGGCTACACCTTC.

This clone has a single count. The chain joins TRBV6-5 to TRBJ1-2; 8 nucleotides align to TRBD1. The CDR3 is 14 amino acids. Germline CDR1 MNHEY, CDR2 SVGAGI. V was clipped by 7 bases and J by 5 bases; unmatched bases: 9. CDR3: CASITSRTGYGYTF. Here the CDR3 DNA reads TGTGCCAGCATTACCAGCCGGACAGGGTATGGCTACACCTTC.

The CDR3 DNA reads TGTGCCAGCAGCTTACCAAGGGGTACTGAAGCTTTCTTT. Amino acid sequence: CASSLPRGTEAFF. The chain is built from TRBV5-4 and TRBJ1-1, with D possibly being TRBD1 (5 bases). V lost 2 bases to trimming and J lost 5 bases, with 10 bases between them. This CDR3 is 13 amino acids long. Germline lookup yields CDR1 SGHNT and CDR2 YYREEE (reference sequence).

The chain has TRBV3-1 (or the pseudogene TRBV3-2) and TRBJ2-7; tentative D call: TRBD1 (6 bases). Germline V gene data show CDR1 as LGHDT and CDR2 as YNNKEL (reference sequence). V was trimmed by 4 bases and J by 3 bases, leaving 25 bases between them. This CDR3 contains 18 residues. This CDR3 is CASSPYPYSLGQNYEQYF. DNA of the CDR3: TGTGCCAGCAGCCCCTACCCCTACTCCCTTGGACAGAACTACGAGCAGTACTTC.

The chain recombines TRBV5-5 with TRBJ1-5, with D perhaps TRBD1 (5 bases). V was shortened by 4 bases and J by 7 bases, with 18 bases between the two germline ends. CDR3 size: 15 residues. The germline V gene encodes CDR1 SGHKS and CDR2 YYEKEE (reference sequence). CDR3 sequence reads: CASSLARGSGQPQHF. CDR3 DNA sequence: TGTGCCAGCAGCCTTGCGAGGGGAAGCGGGCAGCCCCAGCATTTT.